The next 21 T cell receptor beta chains were all read from a single sample in a study of OX40 agonist ivuxolimab in advanced cancers. TCRdb's copy holds only in-frame clones and misses some; the assay was immunoSEQ multiplex PCR. The sample includes around 100,000 clones, about 91% seen only once; the top ten take 0.54%. The sequences come from CD4+ or CD8+ T cells sorted from blood, collected in a trial of the OX40 agonist ivuxolimab. Every receptor here comes from an adult with an advanced solid tumor such as melanoma, head and neck, liver or kidney cancer.

The rearrangement links TRBV5-4 to TRBJ1-3; no definite D call. Germline lookup yields CDR1 SGHNT and CDR2 YYREEE (reference sequence). The CDR3 loop spans 14 amino acids. V lost 3 bases to trimming and J lost 0 bases, with 7 bases between them. DNA of the CDR3: TGTGCCAGCAGCTCACCGAGCTCTGGAAACACCATATATTTT. Its translation is CASSSPSSGNTIYF. Full variable domain (rest looked up from reference TRBV5-4 and TRBJ1-3): ETGVTQSPTHLIKTRGQQVTLRCSSQSGHNTVSWYQQALGQGPQFIFQYYREEENGRGNFPPRFSGLQFPNYSSELNVNALELDDSALYLCASSSPSSGNTIYFGEGSWLTVV.

The rearrangement uses TRBV11-2 and TRBJ2-7, with D possibly matching TRBD2 (6 bases). From germline, CDR1 is SGHAT and CDR2 FQNNGV. CDR3 length equals 14 residues. With 5 bases removed from V and 7 bases from J, the gap between germline ends came to 18 bases. DNA of the CDR3: TGTGCCAGCAGCGACGTAGCGGAGGATGGGGAGCAGTACTTC. It yields the protein CASSDVAEDGEQYF. Using reference TRBV11-2 and TRBJ2-7 for the parts outside the CDR3, the full variable domain is EAGVAQSPRYKIIEKRQSVAFWCNPISGHATLYWYQQILGQGPKLLIQFQNNGVVDDSQLPKDRFSAERLKGVDSTLKIQPAKLEDSAVYLCASSDVAEDGEQYFGPGTRLTVT.

The chain is built from TRBV11-3 and TRBJ2-1; a possible D gene is TRBD1 (5 bases). The CDR3 sequence is 15 residues long. The ends were cut back, 1 base at V and 5 bases at J, with 12 bases in the middle. The germline V gene has CDR1 SGHNT and CDR2 YENEEA. The CDR3 reads CASSLVVGAHNEQFF. The CDR3 coding sequence is TGTGCCAGCAGCTTAGTAGTTGGGGCCCACAATGAGCAGTTCTTC.

The CDR3 nucleotides are TGTGCCAGCAGCCCCATGATTGCGTACTCCTACGAGCAGTACTTC. This gives the protein CASSPMIAYSYEQYF. The chain couples TRBV2 to TRBJ2-7, with D unclear. This CDR3 has 15 residues. V lost 6 bases and J 0 bases, leaving 15 bases between the germline ends. Per the germline V gene, CDR1 is SNHLY and CDR2 is FYNNEI.

V gene TRBV7-9 combines with J gene TRBJ1-4; D ambiguous. Germline V gene data show CDR1 as SEHNR and CDR2 as FQNEAQ (reference sequence). The V end was cut by 1 base, the J end by 8 bases, with 8 bases between. This CDR3 is 13 amino acids long. The CDR3 DNA is TGTGCCAGCAGCTTAGGTACAGTCGAAAAACTGTTTTTT. The encoded protein is CASSLGTVEKLFF.

V usage is TRBV19 and J usage is TRBJ1-1, with a possible D match to TRBD1 (5 bases). V dropped 4 bases and J dropped 1 base, with 10 bases sitting between them. In germline, CDR1 is LNHDA, CDR2 SQIVND (reference sequence). This CDR3 has 14 residues. CDR3 loop: CASSKGPTNTEAFF. Here the CDR3 DNA reads TGTGCCAGTAGTAAGGGGCCGACGAACACTGAAGCTTTCTTT.

The chain is built from TRBV6-5 and TRBJ1-5, with 8 positions matching TRBD1. This CDR3 has 15 residues. After removal of 9 bases from V and 1 base from J, the junction contained 8 bases not matched to a gene. Germline assignment: CDR1 MNHEY and CDR2 SVGAGI. CDR3 region: CARPRGQDSNQPQHF. In DNA form, the CDR3 reads TGTGCCAGGCCCAGGGGACAGGACAGCAATCAGCCCCAGCATTTT.

V and J are TRBV7-3 and TRBJ2-1, with no clear D. There are 13 residues in the CDR3. The germline V and J ends were trimmed by 2 bases and 8 bases, with 10 bases remaining between them. The germline V gene encodes CDR1 SGHTA and CDR2 FQGTGA. The CDR3 here is CASSLGALDEQFF. The CDR3 region has the DNA TGTGCCAGCAGCTTAGGAGCGCTCGATGAGCAGTTCTTC.

The rearrangement links TRBV28 to TRBJ1-5; TRBD1 might be the D (6 bases). Between the trimmed V and J ends, which lost 3 bases and 6 bases, there was a span of 15 bases. The CDR3 extends over 15 amino acids. Germline values: CDR1 MDHEN, CDR2 SYDVKM. CDR3 protein: CASSFVRGSVQPQHF. In nucleotides, the CDR3 is TGTGCCAGCAGTTTCGTCAGGGGATCGGTTCAGCCCCAGCATTTT.

The genes are TRBV5-1 and TRBJ2-7; D possibly matches TRBD1 or TRBD2 (7 bases each). V dropped 0 bases and J dropped 7 bases, with 14 bases sitting between them. The CDR3 loop spans 14 amino acids. Germline V gene sequence: CDR1 SGHRS, CDR2 YFSETQ. The CDR3 DNA reads TGCGCCAGCAGCTTGGGAGACAGGGAGGGGGAGCAGTACTTC. Translation gives CASSLGDREGEQYF.

CDR3 nucleotides: TGCAGTGCGGATGGGACCGAAGCTTTCTTT. This codes for CSADGTEAFF. The rearrangement joins TRBV20-1 to TRBJ1-1; TRBD1 might be the D (5 bases). Trimming stripped 6 bases from V and 8 bases from J, with 10 bases between. Germline CDR1 reads DFQATT; CDR2 reads SNEGSKA (reference sequence). The CDR3 has 10 amino acids.

The gene calls are TRBV5-1 and TRBJ2-5; D is perhaps TRBD1 or TRBD2 (5 bases each). CDR3 size: 15 residues. The V gene lost 0 bases and the J gene lost 2 bases, with 11 bases spanning the gap. Germline CDR1 and CDR2: SGHRS and YFSETQ. In DNA form, the CDR3 reads TGCGCCAGCAGCTTGGACCTCTGGGGGCAAGAGACCCAGTACTTC. This sequence encodes CASSLDLWGQETQYF.

V is TRBV4-3 and J is TRBJ1-4, with D hard to call. Germline V gives CDR1 LGHNA, CDR2 YSLEER. CDR3 length: 18 residues. Between the trimmed V and J ends, which lost 1 base and 0 bases, there was a span of 15 bases. CDR3 coding DNA: TGCGCCAGCAGCCAAGCTCCTCGGACGGTTGCAACTAATGAAAAACTGTTTTTT. This translates into CASSQAPRTVATNEKLFF.

The chain is built from TRBV27 and TRBJ2-4; 9 positions agree with TRBD1. Looked up from germline, CDR1 is MNHEY and CDR2 is SMNVEV (reference sequence). The CDR3 spans 13 residues. Trimming removed 3 bases from V and 14 bases from J; junction bases left unmatched: 8. The CDR3 here is CASSLLGQGRKYF. Here the CDR3 DNA reads TGTGCCAGCAGTTTGTTGGGACAGGGAAGAAAGTACTTC.

This clone showed up just once. The chain joins TRBV6-1 to TRBJ2-7; TRBD1 matches at 8 bases. The CDR3 is made up of 13 amino acids. V trimming: 6 bases; J trimming: 1 base; junction bases outside the gene matches: 2. CDR1 is MNHNS, CDR2 SASEGT, per germline. DNA for the CDR3: TGTGCCAGCAGGACAGGGGCGTCCTACGAGCAGTACTTC. Translating it yields CASRTGASYEQYF.

J is TRBJ2-7 and V is TRBV5-6, with D tentatively TRBD1 (6 bases). The CDR3 is made up of 15 amino acids. In germline, CDR1 is SGHDT, CDR2 YYEEEE. V shed 4 bases and J shed 2 bases, with 16 bases lying between them. The CDR3, as DNA: TGTGCCAGCAGCCTAAACGGGCAGGGGACCTACGAGCAGTACTTC. This encodes CASSLNGQGTYEQYF.

V and J are TRBV28 and TRBJ2-7; D is uncertain. Germline V gene sequence: CDR1 MDHEN, CDR2 SYDVKM. V was shortened by 3 bases and J by 7 bases, with 10 bases between the two germline ends. The CDR3 covers 12 residues. Here the CDR3 DNA reads TGTGCCAGCAGTTTTGATATGCAGGAGCAGTACTTC. It encodes CASSFDMQEQYF.

This clone was observed a single time. The chain links TRBV9 to TRBJ2-1; 7 bases map to TRBD2. The CDR3 totals 14 residues. Germline loops: CDR1 SGDLS, CDR2 YYNGEE. V trimming: 0 bases; J trimming: 10 bases; junction bases outside the gene matches: 7. CDR3 nucleotides: TGTGCCAGCAGCGTAGAAGGGCTAGCGGAAGAGCAGTTCTTC. Translating it yields CASSVEGLAEEQFF.

The chain employs TRBV7-2 and TRBJ2-7; the D is unclear. The CDR3 is 14 amino acids. V lost 1 base, J lost 4 bases, and 11 bases lay in between. Germline CDR1 reads SGHTA; CDR2 reads FQGNSA. The CDR3 loop is CASSLGRGTYEQYF. CDR3 in DNA: TGTGCCAGCAGCTTAGGTAGAGGAACATACGAGCAGTACTTC.

This sequence joins TRBV2 and TRBJ2-5; the match to TRBD2 covers 9 bases. Germline V gives CDR1 SNHLY, CDR2 FYNNEI. This CDR3 is 13 amino acids long. V shed 6 bases, J shed 5 bases, and the junction held 4 bases outside the gene matches. The CDR3 here is CASRVGLAETQYF. The CDR3 DNA sequence: TGTGCCAGCAGGGTCGGACTAGCGGAGACCCAGTACTTC.

The gene calls are TRBV30 and TRBJ2-5; 10 bases fit TRBD2. After removal of 0 bases from V and 4 bases from J, the junction contained 11 bases not matched to a gene. There are 17 residues in the CDR3. Germline V gene data show CDR1 as GTSNPN and CDR2 as SVGIG (reference sequence). This CDR3 is CAWSVGLAGVSGETQYF. The CDR3 coding sequence is TGTGCCTGGAGTGTCGGCCTAGCGGGAGTGAGTGGAGAGACCCAGTACTTC.